These T cell receptor beta chains were read from a single sample in a study of response to subunit inactivated influenza vaccine. TCRdb ran MiXCR on the RT-PCR reads and lists one entry per CDR3 protein. The sample shows around 200,000 distinct CDR3 sequences, roughly an eighth of them seen only once. The starting material was CD8+ T cells sorted from PBMCs, obtained 5 days after vaccination. The receptors stem from a man aged 45-65 years who received an inactivated influenza vaccine. Both conserved end residues are part of each CDR3. D genes are given only for firm matches. Not every row has a clone size; where given, it reads once, few, many or a size class.

>TRBD2|TRBV6-2/TRBV6-3|-|TRBJ2-5
TGTGCCACCCGCGGGGGGCCCCCAGAGACCCAGTACTTC
CATRGGPPETQYF
>TRBD2|TRBV11-1|-|TRBJ2-3
TGTGCCAGCAGTTACCGACTAGCGGGGGACACAGATACGCAGTATTTT
CASSYRLAGDTDTQYF
>TRBD2|TRBV27|few|TRBJ2-1
TGTGCCAGCAGTGCCTACGGGGGGAGCTCCTACAATGAGCAGTTCTTC
CASSAYGGSSYNEQFF
>-|TRBV4-1|few|TRBJ1-5
TGCGCCAGCAGCCAAGATGCTACAGGTACCCAGCCCCAGCATTTT
CASSQDATGTQPQHF
>-|TRBV12-3/TRBV12-4|many|TRBJ2-7
TGTGCCAGCAGTCCCACCGGCGGGTATGAGGAGCAGTACTTC
CASSPTGGYEEQYF
>TRBD1|TRBV4-1|many|TRBJ2-6
TGCGCCAGCAGCCAGCTCGAACAGGGGGGCTCTGGGGCCAACGTCCTGACTTTC
CASSQLEQGGSGANVLTF
>-|TRBV4-1|few|TRBJ2-4
TGCGCCAGCAGCCAGCCCCCCTACAGCATTCAGTACTTC
CASSQPPYSIQYF
>-|TRBV4-2|-|TRBJ2-3
TGTGCCAGCAGCCAAGGGGACAGCACAGATACGCAGTATTTT
CASSQGDSTDTQYF
>-|TRBV12-3/TRBV12-4|few|TRBJ2-3
TGTGCCAGTTCGGACTGGCGGAGATACACAGATACGCAGTATTTT
CASSDWRRYTDTQYF
>TRBD1|TRBV6-2/TRBV6-3|few|TRBJ1-2
TGTGCCAGCAGTTTCCCGGGACAGGGTGGCTACACCTTC
CASSFPGQGGYTF
>-|TRBV4-2|-|TRBJ1-1
TGTGCCAGCAGCCAAAGGCAGGATAGTGGCACTGAAGCTTTCTTT
CASSQRQDSGTEAFF
>-|TRBV28|-|TRBJ2-3
TGTGCCAGCACCCGGCAGGCCTGGGATACGCAGTATTTT
CASTRQAWDTQYF
>TRBD1|TRBV27|many|TRBJ2-7
TGTGCCAGCAGTTTAAACCCGGGACAGGGCGCCGCCTACGAGCAGTACTTC
CASSLNPGQGAAYEQYF
>-|TRBV28|-|TRBJ1-1
TGTGCCAGCAGTTTTACCGGGGCTGGCACTGAAGCTTTCTTT
CASSFTGAGTEAFF
>TRBD1|TRBV12-3/TRBV12-4|many|TRBJ2-1
TGTGCCAGCAGTTTTGGGACAGACTACAATGAGCAGTTCTTC
CASSFGTDYNEQFF
>-|TRBV11-2|-|TRBJ2-1
TGTGCCAGCAGCTTAGTTCCTCCCGAGCAGTTCTTC
CASSLVPPEQFF
>-|TRBV7-8|-|TRBJ2-5
TGTGCCAGCAGCTTAGTCTGGTCGGGAGAGACCCAGTACTTC
CASSLVWSGETQYF
>-|TRBV24-1|-|TRBJ2-1
TGTGCCACCAGTGACCCTTCAGATCAGGGGTTCGTCTACAATGAGCAGTTCTTC
CATSDPSDQGFVYNEQFF
>TRBD2|TRBV20-1|-|TRBJ2-1
TGCAGTGCCACGGGCCCTGGGCGGGGGTACAATGAGCAGTTCTTC
CSATGPGRGYNEQFF
>TRBD1|TRBV5-1|few|TRBJ1-3
TGCGCCAGCAGCCTCACCCACAGGGGTACGGGAAACACCATATATTTT
CASSLTHRGTGNTIYF
>TRBD2|TRBV11-2|-|TRBJ2-3
TGTGCCAGCACGGGGGGGGATACGCAGTATTTT
CASTGGDTQYF
>TRBD1|TRBV12-3/TRBV12-4|many|TRBJ1-5
TGTGCCAGCAGCACCGGGACAGACTTCATTCAGCCCCAGCATTTT
CASSTGTDFIQPQHF
>TRBD2|TRBV13|few|TRBJ2-3
TGTGCCAGCAGCTTCACTCGGGGACTAGTGACAGATACGCAGTATTTT
CASSFTRGLVTDTQYF
>-|TRBV3-1|once|TRBJ2-2
TGTGCCAGCAGCCAGCTGGGACGCTCCCCCGGGGAGCTGTTTTTT
CASSQLGRSPGELFF
>TRBD2|TRBV9|few|TRBJ2-3
TGTGCCAGCAGCGTAAGGGCGGGAGAGGGCGCAGATACGCAGTATTTT
CASSVRAGEGADTQYF
>TRBD2|TRBV28|-|TRBJ2-7
TGTGCCAGCAGTTTGGCGACGTCTAGCGGGCCCTCCTACGAGCAGTACTTC
CASSLATSSGPSYEQYF
>-|TRBV4-3|few|TRBJ2-7
TGCGCCAGCAGCCAGACGATTACCTACGAGCAGTACTTC
CASSQTITYEQYF